The 20 T cell receptor beta chains below were found in one sample sequenced in a study of blood T cell repertoires in COVID-19. This table comes from immunoSEQ multiplex PCR, and its TCRdb copy is limited to in-frame clones, with some not included. This table has hundreds of thousands of clones, about 89% appearing once. The sequenced sample consisted of peripheral blood. All receptors come from a woman in her twenties or thirties with acute or convalescent COVID-19.

In DNA form, the CDR3 reads TGTGCCAGCAGTGAAGCTTCTTTTGGTCGGACAGATACGCAGTATTTT. Protein: CASSEASFGRTDTQYF. V is TRBV2 and J is TRBJ2-3; D is undetermined. The CDR3 has 16 amino acids. Per the germline V gene, CDR1 is SNHLY and CDR2 is FYNNEI. V gave up 0 bases and J gave up 3 bases, with 13 bases separating them.

The rearrangement uses TRBV6-1 and TRBJ2-1; tentatively, D is TRBD1 (6 bases). V lost 1 base, J lost 6 bases, and 10 bases lay in between. The CDR3 spans 14 residues. CDR1 and CDR2 (germline): MNHNS, SASEGT. The DNA for the CDR3 is TGTGCCAGCAGTGAAGAGGGGGTGCCCAATGAGCAGTTCTTC. Encoded protein: CASSEEGVPNEQFF.

The chain uses TRBV5-1 and TRBJ1-2; TRBD1 is a possible D gene (5 bases). The V end was cut by 4 bases, the J end by 1 base, with 11 bases between. Per the germline V gene, CDR1 is SGHRS and CDR2 is YFSETQ. The CDR3 runs to 14 residues. The CDR3 is CASSGPGVNYGYTF. Written as DNA, the CDR3 is TGCGCCAGCAGCGGCCCGGGGGTTAACTATGGCTACACCTTC.

V and J are TRBV30 and TRBJ2-5; 14 bases are a match to TRBD2. Unmatched junction bases numbered 10, after V lost 3 bases and J lost 4 bases. The CDR3 loop spans 17 amino acids. The germline gives CDR1 GTSNPN, CDR2 SVGIG (reference sequence). CDR3: CAWRYPGTSGGLETQYF. CDR3 DNA sequence: TGTGCCTGGAGGTACCCCGGGACTAGCGGGGGCCTAGAGACCCAGTACTTC. The full variable domain, with the rest looked up from reference TRBV30 and TRBJ2-5, is SQTIHQWPATLVQPVGSPLSLECTVEGTSNPNLYWYRQAAGRGLQLLFYSVGIGQISSEVPQNLSASRPQDRQFILSSKKLLLSDSGFYLCAWRYPGTSGGLETQYFGPGTRLLVL.

The chain employs TRBV19 and TRBJ1-1; 10 nucleotides match TRBD1. The CDR3 is 15 amino acids. CDR1 is LNHDA, CDR2 SQIVND, per germline (reference sequence). V trimming: 4 bases; J trimming: 5 bases; junction bases outside the gene matches: 7. In nucleotides, the CDR3 is TGTGCCAGTAGTAATAGGGACAGGGGAATTACTGAAGCTTTCTTT. It translates to CASSNRDRGITEAFF.

V is TRBV4-1 and J is TRBJ2-7; 7 nucleotides agree with TRBD2. J was trimmed by 4 bases and V by 3 bases; bases with no gene match: 15. CDR3 length equals 17 residues. Per the germline V gene, CDR1 is MGHRA and CDR2 is YSYEKL. The CDR3 DNA reads as TGCGCCAGCAGCCACCACCCAACTAGCGAGGCCTTTTACGAGCAGTACTTC. The encoded protein is CASSHHPTSEAFYEQYF.

This clone was found once. The genes are TRBV27 and TRBJ2-3, with TRBD2 as a possible D gene (5 bases). V dropped 5 bases and J dropped 4 bases, with 16 bases sitting between them. CDR3 length equals 15 residues. CDR1 is MNHEY, CDR2 SMNVEV, per germline (reference sequence). CDR3 protein: CASSRSAGRSDTQYF. CDR3 DNA sequence: TGTGCCAGCAGTCGCTCGGCGGGTAGGTCAGATACGCAGTATTTT.

CDR3 DNA: TGCGCCAGCAGCAGTTCATCCGGGACAGGGGCTGAGAACACTGAAGCTTTCTTT. This encodes CASSSSSGTGAENTEAFF. This chain connects TRBV5-1 to TRBJ1-1, with 10 bases aligning to TRBD1. Germline CDR1 reads SGHRS; CDR2 reads YFSETQ. This CDR3 is built from 18 residues. J gave up 1 base and V 4 bases, and 13 bases lay outside the gene matches.

V usage is TRBV27 and J usage is TRBJ2-2; 10 bases agree with TRBD1. Germline trimming cut 6 bases from V and 5 bases from J; bases unmatched to any gene: 12. Germline values: CDR1 MNHEY, CDR2 SMNVEV (reference sequence). This CDR3 has 17 residues. The CDR3 nucleotides are TGTGCCAGCAGCGAAGACAGGGGGCGCGTGAGAACCGGGGAGCTGTTTTTT. Protein product: CASSEDRGRVRTGELFF.

The chain is built from TRBV29-1 and TRBJ1-1, with a tentative D call TRBD1 (5 bases). Trimming stripped 3 bases from V and 7 bases from J, with 15 bases between. CDR1 and CDR2 (germline): SQVTM, ANQGSEA. The CDR3 runs 13 residues. The CDR3 sequence is CSVEGGDSIEAFF. As DNA, the CDR3 is TGCAGCGTTGAGGGGGGGGATTCGATTGAAGCTTTCTTT.

The chain links TRBV7-9 to TRBJ2-7; D may be TRBD1 (6 bases). The germline V and J ends were trimmed by 0 bases and 5 bases, with 17 bases remaining between them. The CDR3 is made up of 16 amino acids. Germline CDR1 is SEHNR and CDR2 is FQNEAQ (reference sequence). Written as DNA, the CDR3 is TGTGCCAGCAGCTTAGCGAGCTTACGGACAGCCGACGAGCAGTACTTC. This gives the protein CASSLASLRTADEQYF. Full variable domain (outside the CDR3, taken from reference TRBV7-9 and TRBJ2-7): DTGVSQNPRHKITKRGQNVTFRCDPISEHNRLYWYRQTLGQGPEFLTYFQNEAQLEKSRLLSDRFSAERPKGSFSTLEIQRTEQGDSAMYLCASSLASLRTADEQYFGPGTRLTVT.

The J gene is TRBJ2-3, the V gene TRBV27, with a tentative D call TRBD2 (5 bases). The V gene's germline CDR1 is MNHEY and CDR2 SMNVEV (reference sequence). With 1 base removed from V and 4 bases from J, the gap between germline ends came to 9 bases. The CDR3 contains 14 residues. In DNA form, the CDR3 reads TGTGCCAGCAGTTTATTTGGGAGTTCAGATACGCAGTATTTT. Protein sequence: CASSLFGSSDTQYF.

The rearrangement joins TRBV5-6 to TRBJ2-1; D unresolved. V was trimmed by 0 bases and J by 1 base, leaving 14 bases between them. The CDR3 loop spans 17 amino acids. CDR1 is SGHDT and CDR2 is YYEEEE in the germline V gene. CDR3 in amino acids: CASSLEFETASYNEQFF. The DNA for the CDR3 is TGTGCCAGCAGCTTGGAGTTCGAGACTGCGTCCTACAATGAGCAGTTCTTC. Full variable domain (missing parts from reference TRBV5-6 and TRBJ2-1): DAGVTQSPTHLIKTRGQQVTLRCSPKSGHDTVSWYQQALGQGPQFIFQYYEEEERQRGNFPDRFSGHQFPNYSSELNVNALLLGDSALYLCASSLEFETASYNEQFFGPGTRLTVL.

The gene calls are TRBV5-1 and TRBJ1-1; weak D call: TRBD1 (5 bases). The CDR3 covers 14 residues. Germline V gives CDR1 SGHRS, CDR2 YFSETQ. V was trimmed by 2 bases and J by 2 bases, leaving 10 bases between them. CDR3: CASSFGRANTEAFF. The CDR3 coding sequence is TGCGCCAGCAGCTTTGGCAGGGCCAACACTGAAGCTTTCTTT.

The J gene is TRBJ1-1, the V gene TRBV28; TRBD1 might be the D (6 bases). Germline V gene lookup returns CDR1 MDHEN and CDR2 SYDVKM. CDR3 size: 19 residues. Trimming left V 3 bases short and J 4 bases short, with 27 bases between. The CDR3 DNA reads as TGTGCCAGCAGTTTTGTGTCTCAATTTAGGGGGGGCAGGGCCACTGAAGCTTTCTTT. Translated: CASSFVSQFRGGRATEAFF.

The chain couples TRBV6-5 to TRBJ1-1, with 9 bases aligning to TRBD1. CDR1 and CDR2 from the germline V gene are MNHEY and SVGAGI. Losses at the gene ends were 6 bases for V and 4 bases for J; bases not matched to a gene: 6. The CDR3 sequence is 14 residues long. CDR3 amino acids: CASRAGTGITEAFF. The CDR3 DNA reads as TGTGCCAGCAGGGCCGGGACAGGGATCACTGAAGCTTTCTTT.

The V and J genes are TRBV30 and TRBJ2-2; 10 bases line up with TRBD2. The V gene end was trimmed by 2 bases and the J gene end by 6 bases; junction bases not matched to a gene: 3. CDR1 GTSNPN and CDR2 SVGIG come from the germline V gene (reference sequence). The CDR3 length is 14 residues. The CDR3 loop is CAWSLSGGAGELFF. The CDR3 DNA reads as TGTGCCTGGAGTCTGAGCGGGGGGGCCGGGGAGCTGTTTTTT. Supplemented by reference TRBV30 and TRBJ2-2, the full variable domain reads SQTIHQWPATLVQPVGSPLSLECTVEGTSNPNLYWYRQAAGRGLQLLFYSVGIGQISSEVPQNLSASRPQDRQFILSSKKLLLSDSGFYLCAWSLSGGAGELFFGEGSRLTVL.

The gene calls are TRBV6-2 or TRBV6-3 and TRBJ2-7, with D unresolved. The ends were cut back, 6 bases at V and 4 bases at J, with 10 bases in the middle. The CDR3 runs to 12 residues. The V gene's germline CDR1 is MNHEY and CDR2 SVGEGT. In DNA, the CDR3 is TGTGCCAGCAGCCCTACACATTACGAGCAGTACTTC. The encoded protein is CASSPTHYEQYF.

The V and J genes are TRBV28 and TRBJ1-1; D is ambiguous. Trimming pared 7 bases from V and 1 base from J, leaving 13 bases between. In germline, CDR1 is MDHEN, CDR2 SYDVKM. The CDR3 loop spans 14 amino acids. CDR3 in amino acids: CASTDLTTNTEAFF. The CDR3 DNA is TGTGCCAGCACCGATTTGACAACGAACACTGAAGCTTTCTTT.

The V call is TRBV6-6, the J call TRBJ1-2; D remains ambiguous. There are 13 residues in the CDR3. V gave up 4 bases and J gave up 2 bases, with 8 bases separating them. Germline V gene sequence: CDR1 MNHNY, CDR2 SVGAGI (reference sequence). The CDR3 DNA reads TGTGCCAGCAGTTTCTCCAGGAACTATGGCTACACCTTC. It codes for CASSFSRNYGYTF.